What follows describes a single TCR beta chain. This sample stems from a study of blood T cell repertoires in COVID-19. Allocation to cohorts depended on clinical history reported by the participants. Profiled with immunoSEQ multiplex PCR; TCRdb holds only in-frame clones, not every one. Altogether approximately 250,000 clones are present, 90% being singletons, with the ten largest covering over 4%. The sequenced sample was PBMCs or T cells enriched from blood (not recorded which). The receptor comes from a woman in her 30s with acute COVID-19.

The CDR3 DNA sequence: TGTGCCTGGAGTAAGGGGACAGGGGGCACCGGGGAGCTGTTTTTT. Residues: CAWSKGTGGTGELFF. The chain has TRBV30 and TRBJ2-2; 11 positions match TRBD1. This CDR3 is 15 amino acids long. CDR1 is GTSNPN and CDR2 is SVGIG in the germline V gene (reference sequence). With V trimmed by 2 bases and J by 4 bases, 3 bases remained unmatched.